This TCR beta chain was recovered during a study of T-cell reconstitution after alpha-beta-depleted transplantation in children. For TCRbeta, the library was prepared with unique molecular identifiers. TCRdb analysed the PCR reads with MiXCR anew, one entry per CDR3 protein. Of fewer than 700,000 distinct CDR3 sequences detected, more than 20% appear once; the ten largest clones hold 11% to 15%. With respect to this clonotype: Its antigen is undetermined.

Study-level results: After transplant, high TCRbeta diversity at day 60 in some patients arose from surviving recipient T cells and thymic progenitors. Several hundred expanded graft clones reportedly supplied alpha-beta T cells about two months after transplant.

Sample: PBMCs, mostly from graft donor cells, taken 360 days after TCRalphabeta/CD19-depleted stem cell transplant. This TCR was recovered from a boy younger than two who had a stem cell transplant for acute myeloid leukemia, so the T cells may come from the graft donor.

The CDR3 protein is CASTREGQGSVNTEAFF. The CDR3 bases are TGTGCCAGCACCAGGGAGGGACAGGGGTCGGTGAACACTGAAGCTTTCTTT. This sequence joins TRBV6-1 and TRBJ1-1; TRBD1 matches at 10 bases. The trim removed 7 bases at V and 0 bases at J, leaving 11 bases unmatched. This CDR3 has 17 amino acids. Germline lookup yields CDR1 MNHNS and CDR2 SASEGT.